The T cell receptor beta chain under discussion was sequenced for a study of T-cell memory formation after mild COVID-19. Study-level points and caveats: Clones that contracted clustered mainly in CM and EM if CD4+ and in EMRA if CD8+.

This clonotype was seen a few times. Antigen specificity is unknown. One entry per CDR3 protein results from TCRdb running MiXCR on the 5' RACE reads. The repertoire holds some 160,000 distinct CDR3 sequences, with 13% as singletons. Germline V lookup: CDR1 SGHDN, CDR2 FVKESK. Trimming cost V 4 bases and J 4 bases, with 16 bases left between them. The length of the CDR3 is 16 residues. The chain recombines TRBV14 with TRBJ2-2; either TRBD1 or TRBD2 may fit D (5 bases each). The clonotype originates from a man aged 18 to 30 who had mild COVID-19 (a few samples of this study predate the infection). Cell type and time point are not known. Sequenced material: PBMCs or a T cell subset sorted from them (not recorded which). This CDR3 is CASSLPVGRGTGELFF. In DNA form, the CDR3 reads TGTGCCAGCAGCCTCCCGGTGGGACGGGGCACCGGGGAGCTGTTTTTT.